In this sample, the clone carrying this T cell receptor beta chain turned up a few times. Its specificity is not known. Germline V lookup: CDR1 MRHNA, CDR2 SNTAGT. The length of the CDR3 is 16 residues. V lost 2 bases to trimming and J lost 1 base; unmatched junction nucleotides: 1. This specimen belongs to a study of cytomegalovirus exposure and HLA in healthy donors. Regarding the study as a whole: In all likelihood, a cluster of highly shared sequence variants was a sequencing artifact.

The PCR ran on 60 Vbeta and 13 Jbeta primers. Generated by immunoSEQ multiplex PCR, the TCRdb table keeps only in-frame clones and is missing some. This sample has under 200,000 clones; roughly 13% occur once, and the top ten carry more than 7%. The sequenced sample was PBMCs. This chain connects TRBV6-4 to TRBJ2-2; 10 nucleotides line up with TRBD2. This sequence originates from a man aged 45 to 65 in good health and CMV-seropositive. In nucleotides, the CDR3 is TGTGCCAGCAGTGACCGACTAGCGGGGAACACCGGGGAGCTGTTTTTT. Translated, it gives CASSDRLAGNTGELFF.